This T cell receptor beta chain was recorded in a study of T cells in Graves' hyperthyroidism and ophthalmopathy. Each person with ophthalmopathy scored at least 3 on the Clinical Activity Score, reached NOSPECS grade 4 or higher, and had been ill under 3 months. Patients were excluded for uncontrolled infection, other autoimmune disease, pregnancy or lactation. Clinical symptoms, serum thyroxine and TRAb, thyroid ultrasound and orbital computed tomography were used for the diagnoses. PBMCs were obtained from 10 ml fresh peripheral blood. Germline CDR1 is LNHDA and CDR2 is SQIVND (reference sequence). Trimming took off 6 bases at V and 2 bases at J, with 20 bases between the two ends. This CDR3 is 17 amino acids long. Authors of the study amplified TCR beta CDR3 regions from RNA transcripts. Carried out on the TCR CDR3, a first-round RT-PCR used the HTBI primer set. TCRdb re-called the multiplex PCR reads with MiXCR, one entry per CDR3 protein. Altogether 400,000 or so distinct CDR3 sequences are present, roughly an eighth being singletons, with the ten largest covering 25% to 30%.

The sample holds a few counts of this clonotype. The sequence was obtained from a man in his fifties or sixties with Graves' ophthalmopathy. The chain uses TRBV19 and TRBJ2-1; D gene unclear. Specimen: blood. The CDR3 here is CASSPIGRFSAYNEQFF. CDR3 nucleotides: TGTGCCAGTAGCCCAATAGGGCGGTTCTCCGCCTACAATGAGCAGTTCTTC.